What follows describes a single TCR beta chain. V lost 3 bases, J lost 6 bases, and 16 bases lay in between. The CDR3 runs to 15 residues. Germline CDR1 SNHLY, CDR2 FYNNEI. The sample is drawn from a study of blood T cell repertoires in COVID-19. Study as a whole: Sample material is recorded as cDNA or gDNA derived from T cells, B-cell-depleted T cells, or PBMCs.

As processed by the authors: Cell counts per sample came from amplifying reference gene primers. Here immunoSEQ multiplex PCR was the method, and the copy in TCRdb shows in-frame clones only, minus some. V and J calls and clone size are copied from that table; D and trimming were computed from the DNA. The sample consists of about 190,000 clones, 80% to 90% of them appearing once. This clonotype originated in a man aged 25-45 years with acute or convalescent COVID-19. The source material was peripheral blood. This chain connects TRBV2 to TRBJ2-3; D may be TRBD1 (6 bases). The chain's CDR3 is CASSDLQGASDTQYF. For the CDR3, the DNA is TGTGCCAGCAGTGATTTACAGGGAGCGTCCGATACGCAGTATTTT. Variable domain in full (rest from reference TRBV2 and TRBJ2-3): EPEVTQTPSHQVTQMGQEVILRCVPISNHLYFYWYRQILGQKVEFLVSFYNNEISEKSEIFDDQFSVERPDGSNFTLKIRSTKLEDSAMYFCASSDLQGASDTQYFGPGTRLTVL.